This T cell receptor (beta chain) was sequenced during a study of response to subunit inactivated influenza vaccine. Study results and limitations: Each seasonal influenza vaccination recruits few new T cells, the authors suggested.

TCRdb reprocessed the RT-PCR reads with MiXCR, giving one entry per CDR3 protein. The sample comprises about 190,000 distinct CDR3 sequences, under 15% of which are singletons, and 20% to 30% rests with the top ten. Points on this clonotype: What it binds is not known.

The CDR3 is made up of 16 amino acids. The V gene end was trimmed by 10 bases and the J gene end by 4 bases; junction bases not matched to a gene: 15. CDR1 is ENHRY and CDR2 is SYGVKD in the germline V gene. The source was CD8+ T cells sorted from PBMCs, collected about 5 days after vaccination. The rearrangement joins TRBV10-3 to TRBJ2-7; 11 nucleotides line up with TRBD2. The clonotype comes from a man aged 50 or older who received an inactivated influenza vaccine. In DNA, the CDR3 is TGTGCCACAGGATTAGCGGGAGGGCCTGAAGGGTACGAGCAGTACTTC. Translating it yields CATGLAGGPEGYEQYF.